This TCR beta chain was found in a study of technical replicates of blood from a handful of donors. Produced via immunoSEQ multiplex PCR; TCRdb's table is partial and in-frame only. The sample consists of around 84,000 clones, roughly nine tenths of them appearing once. The CDR3 sequence is 16 residues long. The germline V gene encodes CDR1 SGHKS and CDR2 YYEKEE (reference sequence). Trimming took 4 bases from V and 5 from J; bases not matched to a gene: 10. The clonotype comes from a human donor in good health. The sequenced material came from T cells isolated from PBMCs. The J gene is TRBJ2-5, the V gene TRBV5-5, with 11 nucleotides matching TRBD1. CDR3 bases: TGTGCCAGCAGCCCATTTGGACAGGGGGCATGGGAGACCCAGTACTTC. Its protein is CASSPFGQGAWETQYF.